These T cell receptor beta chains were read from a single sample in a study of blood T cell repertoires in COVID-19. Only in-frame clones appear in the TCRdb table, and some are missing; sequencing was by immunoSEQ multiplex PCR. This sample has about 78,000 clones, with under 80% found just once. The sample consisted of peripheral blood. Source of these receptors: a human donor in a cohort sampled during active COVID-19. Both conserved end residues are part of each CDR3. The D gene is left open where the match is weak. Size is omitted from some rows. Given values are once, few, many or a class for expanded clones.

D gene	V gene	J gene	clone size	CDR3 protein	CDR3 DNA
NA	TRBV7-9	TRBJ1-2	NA	CASSLVGHGVGYTF	TGTGCCAGCAGCTTAGTAGGACATGGGGTCGGCTACACCTTC
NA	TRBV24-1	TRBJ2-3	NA	CATSDSRRQLTDTQYF	TGTGCCACCAGTGATTCGAGGAGACAGCTCACAGATACGCAGTATTTT
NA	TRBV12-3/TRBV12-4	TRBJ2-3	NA	CASSFPGTDTQYF	TGTGCCAGCAGTTTTCCAGGTACAGATACGCAGTATTTT
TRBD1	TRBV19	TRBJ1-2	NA	CATRGQQYFSGYTF	TGTGCCACCAGGGGACAGCAATACTTCTCGGGCTACACCTTC
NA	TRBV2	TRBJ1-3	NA	CASSDYSGGLAGNTIYF	TGTGCCAGCAGTGATTATTCGGGGGGATTGGCGGGAAACACCATATATTTT
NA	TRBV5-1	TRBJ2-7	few	CASSPAGYYEQYF	TGCGCCAGCAGCCCGGCCGGGTATTACGAGCAGTACTTC
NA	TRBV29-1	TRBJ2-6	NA	CSVGRVGPGANVLTF	TGCAGCGTTGGGAGAGTGGGTCCTGGGGCCAACGTCCTGACTTTC
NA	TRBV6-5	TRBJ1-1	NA	CASSYSSYTEAFF	TGTGCCAGCAGTTACTCGAGCTACACTGAAGCTTTCTTT
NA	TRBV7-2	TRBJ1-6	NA	CASSLDRGRVGSSPLHF	TGTGCCAGCAGCTTAGATCGGGGGAGGGTTGGAAGTTCACCCCTCCACTTT
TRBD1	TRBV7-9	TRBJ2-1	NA	CASSSIPAGTAKFF	TGTGCCAGCAGCTCTATTCCCGCCGGGACAGCTAAGTTCTTC
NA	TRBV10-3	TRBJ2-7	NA	CAISASKGSYEQYF	TGTGCCATCAGTGCCTCCAAGGGGTCCTACGAGCAGTACTTC
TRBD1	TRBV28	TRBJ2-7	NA	CASTSPQGAAGEQYF	TGTGCCAGCACTAGTCCCCAGGGGGCGGCCGGCGAGCAGTACTTC
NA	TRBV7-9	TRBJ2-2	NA	CASSLASAGAGELFF	TGTGCCAGCAGCTTAGCGTCCGCAGGGGCCGGGGAGCTGTTTTTT
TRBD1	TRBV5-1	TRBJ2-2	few	CASTDRVNTGELFF	TGCGCCAGCACCGACAGGGTGAACACCGGGGAGCTGTTTTTT
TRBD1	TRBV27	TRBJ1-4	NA	CASSAQGAGEKLFF	TGTGCCAGCAGCGCTCAGGGGGCCGGGGAAAAACTGTTTTTT
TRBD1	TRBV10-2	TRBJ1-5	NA	CASSGDRVLPQHF	TGCGCCAGCAGTGGAGACAGGGTGCTGCCCCAGCATTTT
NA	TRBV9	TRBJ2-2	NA	CASSVEYAGGLGTGELFF	TGTGCCAGCAGCGTAGAGTACGCCGGGGGGCTGGGCACCGGGGAGCTGTTTTTT
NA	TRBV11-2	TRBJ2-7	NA	CATSTGPIFEQYF	TGTGCCACTTCCACAGGGCCCATCTTCGAGCAGTACTTC
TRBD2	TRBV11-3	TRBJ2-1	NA	CASSWGLGTRRRDEQFF	TGTGCCAGCAGCTGGGGGTTGGGGACTAGACGTCGCGATGAGCAGTTCTTC
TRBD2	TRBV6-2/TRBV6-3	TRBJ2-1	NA	CASSRDLAGGPHEQFF	TGTGCCAGCAGCCGGGATCTAGCGGGGGGGCCACATGAGCAGTTCTTC
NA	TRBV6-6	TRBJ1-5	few	CASSYGSSNQPQHF	TGTGCCAGCAGTTACGGGAGTAGCAATCAGCCCCAGCATTTT
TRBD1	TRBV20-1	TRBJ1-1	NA	CSASAGQGRMNTEAFF	TGCAGTGCTAGTGCGGGACAGGGACGGATGAACACTGAAGCTTTCTTT
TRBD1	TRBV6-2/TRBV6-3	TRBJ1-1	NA	CASSRQGPIGTEAFF	TGTGCCAGCAGCCGACAGGGGCCTATCGGCACTGAAGCTTTCTTT
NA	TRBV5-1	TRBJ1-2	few	CASSLNRRNYGYTF	TGCGCCAGCAGCTTGAATCGCAGGAACTATGGCTACACCTTC
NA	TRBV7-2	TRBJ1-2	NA	CASSLTVFSYGYTF	TGTGCCAGCAGCCTGACAGTGTTCTCCTATGGCTACACCTTC
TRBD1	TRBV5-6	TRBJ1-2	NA	CASSLGRTGNYGYTF	TGTGCCAGCAGCTTGGGGAGGACAGGGAACTATGGCTACACCTTC
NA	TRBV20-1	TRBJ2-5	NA	CSASGRGQETQYF	TGCAGTGCTAGTGGCCGCGGCCAAGAGACCCAGTACTTC
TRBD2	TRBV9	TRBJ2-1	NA	CASSTREGLVIF	TGTGCCAGCAGCACGAGAGAGGGACTAGTTATCTTC
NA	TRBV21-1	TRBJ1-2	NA	CASSNLAGGASYGYTF	TGTGCCAGCAGCAATCTGGCAGGGGGCGCGAGCTATGGCTACACCTTC
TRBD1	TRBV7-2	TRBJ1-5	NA	CASSLETGGTAQHF	TGTGCCAGCAGCTTAGAAACAGGGGGTACGGCCCAGCATTTT
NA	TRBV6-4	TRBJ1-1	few	CASPPRVWGGAFF	TGTGCCAGCCCGCCCCGAGTCTGGGGGGGGGCTTTCTTT
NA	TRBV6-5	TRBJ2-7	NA	CASRLTVGGDEQYF	TGTGCCAGCAGACTAACAGTTGGAGGTGACGAGCAGTACTTC
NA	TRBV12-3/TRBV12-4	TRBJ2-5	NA	CASSLWQGETQYF	TGTGCCAGCAGTTTGTGGCAGGGAGAGACCCAGTACTTC
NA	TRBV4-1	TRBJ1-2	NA	CASSHDILRDQKRDGAGYTF	TGCGCCAGCAGCCATGATATTTTGCGGGACCAGAAGCGGGACGGTGCCGGCTACACCTTC
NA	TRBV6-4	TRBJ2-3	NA	CASSDQGGSTDTQYF	TGTGCCAGCAGTGATCAGGGGGGTAGCACAGATACGCAGTATTTT
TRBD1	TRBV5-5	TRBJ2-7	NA	CASSSVRGHHEQYF	TGTGCCAGCAGTTCCGTCAGGGGGCACCACGAGCAGTACTTC
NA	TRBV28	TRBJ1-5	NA	CASSRGYNVRDQPQHF	TGTGCCAGCAGTCGGGGGTACAATGTTAGAGATCAGCCCCAGCATTTT
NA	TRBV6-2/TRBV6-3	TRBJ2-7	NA	CASSPRTTAPGYYEQYF	TGTGCCAGCAGCCCTCGTACGACAGCCCCTGGGTACTACGAGCAGTACTTC
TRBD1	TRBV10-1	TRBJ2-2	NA	CASSRTWTGGTGELFF	TGCGCCAGCAGCCGCACCTGGACAGGGGGCACCGGGGAGCTGTTTTTT
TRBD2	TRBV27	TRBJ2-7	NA	CASSLFPGGGYEQYF	TGTGCCAGCAGCCTCTTCCCGGGGGGGGGATACGAGCAGTACTTC
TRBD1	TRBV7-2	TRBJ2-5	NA	CASSRRDRAGETQYF	TGTGCCAGCAGTCGACGGGACAGGGCAGGAGAGACCCAGTACTTC
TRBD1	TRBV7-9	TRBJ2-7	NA	CASSITGAEQYF	TGTGCCAGCAGCATCACAGGGGCCGAGCAGTACTTC
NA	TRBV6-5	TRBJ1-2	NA	CASSYRGYYGYTF	TGTGCCAGCAGTTACAGGGGGTACTATGGCTACACCTTC
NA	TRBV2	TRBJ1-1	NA	CASRGAVNTEAFF	TGTGCCAGCAGAGGGGCCGTGAACACTGAAGCTTTCTTT
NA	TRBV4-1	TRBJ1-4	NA	CASSQEERSGEKLFF	TGCGCCAGCAGCCAAGAAGAGCGGTCGGGAGAAAAACTGTTTTTT
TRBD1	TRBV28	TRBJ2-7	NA	CASAGQGKSSYEQYF	TGTGCCAGCGCCGGACAGGGGAAGAGCTCCTACGAGCAGTACTTC
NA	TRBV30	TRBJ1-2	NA	CAWSYREWQHGYTF	TGTGCCTGGAGTTACAGGGAATGGCAGCATGGCTACACCTTC
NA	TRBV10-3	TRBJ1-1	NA	CAIRGHQNTEAFF	TGTGCCATCAGGGGACACCAGAACACTGAAGCTTTCTTT
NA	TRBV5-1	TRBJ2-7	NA	CASRPLNRDNSYEQYF	TGCGCCAGCAGACCATTGAACAGGGACAACTCCTACGAGCAGTACTTC
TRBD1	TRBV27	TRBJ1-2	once	CASSFTGGYGYTF	TGTGCCAGCAGTTTTACAGGGGGCTATGGCTACACCTTC
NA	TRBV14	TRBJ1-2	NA	CASSQDTKGYGYTF	TGTGCCAGCAGCCAAGACACAAAGGGGTATGGCTACACCTTC